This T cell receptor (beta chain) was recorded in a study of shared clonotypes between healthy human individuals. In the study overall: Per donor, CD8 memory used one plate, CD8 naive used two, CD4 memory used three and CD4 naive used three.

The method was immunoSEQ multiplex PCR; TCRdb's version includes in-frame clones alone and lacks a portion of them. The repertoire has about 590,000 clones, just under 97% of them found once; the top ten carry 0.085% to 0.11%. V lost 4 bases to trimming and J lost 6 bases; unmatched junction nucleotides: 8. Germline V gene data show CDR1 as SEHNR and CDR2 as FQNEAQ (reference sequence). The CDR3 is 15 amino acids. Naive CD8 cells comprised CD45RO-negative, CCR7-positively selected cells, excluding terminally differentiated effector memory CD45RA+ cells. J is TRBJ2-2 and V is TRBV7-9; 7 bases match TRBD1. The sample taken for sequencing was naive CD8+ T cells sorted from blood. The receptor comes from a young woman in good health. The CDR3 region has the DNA TGTGCCAGCAGCTCGGGACAGCCGGGACCCGGGGAGCTGTTTTTT. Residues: CASSSGQPGPGELFF.